Presented here are 7 T cell receptor beta chains from one specimen sequenced in a study of T cell repertoires in cytomegalovirus infection. These receptors are not linked to any known antigen. Using its own MiXCR run on the reads, TCRdb lists one record per CDR3 protein. Of about 890,000 distinct CDR3 sequences listed, more than 25% are singletons. Here the sequenced sample was cultured CD8+ T cells from PBMCs, taken from culture after CMV antigen stimulation. The source of these receptors is a human donor in good health (CMV status not recorded). Some clones in this sample may be carry-over from other donors' samples.

Concerning this clonotype itself: A much more abundant neighbour one base away suggests this may be a read error. The rearrangement uses TRBV12-3 or TRBV12-4 and TRBJ1-1; D may be TRBD1 (5 bases). The CDR3 has 20 amino acids. CDR3 in amino acids: CASTFQIPSFSHQGNNEAFF. The CDR3 DNA is TGTGCCAGCACCTTTCAGATTCCCTCTTTTAGTCATCAGGGAAACAATGAAGCTTTCTTT.

The table lists this clonotype with a few counts. This chain links TRBV7-6 with TRBJ2-2, with D possibly TRBD2 on 6 matching bases. Trimming pared 5 bases from V and 8 bases from J, leaving 9 bases between. The germline gives CDR1 SGHVS, CDR2 FNYEAQ. This CDR3 has 12 residues. The CDR3 region is CASSTAGGELFF. CDR3 bases: TGTGCCAGCAGCACCGCGGGGGGGGAGCTGTTTTTT.

The chain combines TRBV5-6 with TRBJ2-2; possible D gene TRBD1, 6 bases. The length of the CDR3 is 13 residues. CDR1 and CDR2 from the germline V gene are SGHDT and YYEEEE. Between the trimmed V and J ends, which lost 6 bases and 4 bases, there was a span of 10 bases. This chain's CDR3 is CASNRGGTGELFF. The CDR3 DNA reads TGTGCCAGCAACAGAGGGGGCACCGGGGAGCTGTTTTTT.

Only a few counts were recorded for this clonotype. This chain joins TRBV13 and TRBJ2-7; the D is unclear. The CDR3 consists of 14 residues. Germline loops: CDR1 PRHDT, CDR2 FYEKMQ (reference sequence). V lost 0 bases and J lost 3, with 9 bases in between. CDR3 in amino acids: CASSLGRKHYEQYF. In DNA, the CDR3 is TGTGCCAGCAGCTTAGGCAGGAAGCACTACGAGCAGTACTTC.

The chain combines TRBV28 with TRBJ2-6; 8 bases are a match to TRBD1. Unmatched junction bases numbered 5, after V lost 10 bases and J lost 0 bases. Germline CDR1 reads MDHEN; CDR2 reads SYDVKM. There are 15 residues in the CDR3. CDR3 DNA sequence: TGTGCCACTAGGGACAGGTCCTCTGGGGCCAACGTCCTGACTTTC. It encodes CATRDRSSGANVLTF.

The chain combines TRBV7-6 with TRBJ1-2, with D possibly TRBD1 on 6 matching bases. V was cut by 5 bases and J by 3 bases, with 19 bases left in between. Looked up from germline, CDR1 is SGHVS and CDR2 is FNYEAQ. This CDR3 is built from 16 residues. DNA for the CDR3: TGTGCCAGCAGCCCCCCCCCAGGGGCGGTGGACTATGGCTACACCTTC. Amino acid sequence: CASSPPPGAVDYGYTF.

The chain joins TRBV18 to TRBJ2-7, with 9 positions matching TRBD1. Germline loops: CDR1 KGHSH, CDR2 LQKENI. The CDR3 is 17 amino acids. This CDR3 reads CASSPLTSGQGRGEQCV. CDR3 sequence (DNA): TGTGCCAGCTCACCACTCACGTCCGGACAGGGGAGAGGCGAGCAGTGCGTC.